This record concerns one TCR beta chain sequence. What it recognizes is unknown. The sample belongs to a study of T cell responses to AZD1222 COVID-19 vaccine. Study-wide results and caveats: Repertoires were sampled only after the peak T cell response. White British people made up most donors, females outnumbered males, and clonal diversity was possibly underestimated.

CDR1 PRHDT and CDR2 FYEKMQ come from the germline V gene (reference sequence). The CDR3 covers 14 residues. Trimming removed 9 bases at V and 2 bases at J, with 17 bases between. Data came from immunoSEQ multiplex PCR; TCRdb stores just in-frame clones and leaves some out. The data show around 200,000 clones, 70% to 90% seen once. The material sequenced was peripheral blood, taken 28 days after the second AZD1222 dose. The sequence came from an adult who received the AZD1222 COVID-19 vaccine. This chain joins TRBV13 and TRBJ2-7; either TRBD1 or TRBD2 may supply D (6 bases each). This CDR3 is CASKIGGQPYEQYF. For the CDR3, the DNA is TGTGCCAGTAAGATTGGGGGGCAGCCCTACGAGCAGTACTTC.